The clone carrying this TCR beta chain was seen only a few times. Its target is not known. Profiled with immunoSEQ multiplex PCR; TCRdb holds only in-frame clones, not every one. The sample has approximately 60,000 clones; about 81% are singletons. Sample time point: week 23, last vaccination. In every dose of vaccine, 300 ug of mutant IDH1 20-mer peptide was given alongside topical imiquimod. The V and J ends lost 1 base and 7 bases respectively, with 11 bases between them. The germline V gene encodes CDR1 SEHNR and CDR2 FQNEAQ (reference sequence). The CDR3 extends over 14 amino acids. The data derive from a study of a mutant IDH1 vaccine in newly diagnosed glioma. Study-level information: There were eight vaccinations for patients, given in weeks 1, 3, 5, 7, 11, 15, 19 and 23. The study started vaccination 4-6 weeks after radiotherapy alone, or with temozolomide cycles.

Findings of the study overall: With respect to changes in top peripheral T cell clonotypes, pseudoprogression seemed unrelated.

J is TRBJ1-5 and V is TRBV7-9; D might be TRBD1 (5 bases). The material was PBMCs, obtained from a glioma patient whose treatment included an IDH1 peptide vaccine. This receptor was identified in a woman in her thirties or forties with glioma. Some clones in this sample may be carry-over from other donors' samples. The CDR3 loop is CASSLEQDGQPQHF. CDR3 sequence (DNA): TGTGCCAGCAGCTTAGAACAGGATGGGCAGCCCCAGCATTTT.